This T cell receptor (beta chain) appears in the sequencing data of a study of Ad26.COV2.S vaccination and SARS-CoV-2 variants. Study overall: The trial was COV1001 and the donor's arm was Ad26.COV2.S.

Treatment in this sample: 15 to 20 received Ad26.COV2.S at low or high dose, single or two shots; 5 received placebo; per-sample allocation not given. Each sample was drawn 63 days after the first injection (of vaccine or placebo). Expressing Wuhan-strain SARS-CoV-2 spike, an Ad26 vector served as the vaccine. Libraries were prepared by immunoSEQ multiplex PCR; TCRdb keeps only in-frame clonotypes and omits some of them. The sample carries 400,000 to 450,000 clones, 80% to 95% recorded once. CDR3 length equals 14 residues. Between the trimmed V and J ends, which lost 2 bases and 10 bases, there was a span of 18 bases. From germline, CDR1 is SGHNT and CDR2 YYREEE (reference sequence).

The sequences come from peripheral blood, collected in a trial of Ad26.COV2.S vaccine versus placebo. The chain recombines TRBV5-4 with TRBJ1-2; D perhaps matches TRBD1 (5 bases). The sequence came from a person between 18 and 59 years old who received the Ad26.COV2.S COVID-19 vaccine or a placebo. CDR3 in DNA: TGTGCCAGCAGCTTCCTCCAGGGCTCTGGGGACTACACCTTC. Translation gives CASSFLQGSGDYTF.